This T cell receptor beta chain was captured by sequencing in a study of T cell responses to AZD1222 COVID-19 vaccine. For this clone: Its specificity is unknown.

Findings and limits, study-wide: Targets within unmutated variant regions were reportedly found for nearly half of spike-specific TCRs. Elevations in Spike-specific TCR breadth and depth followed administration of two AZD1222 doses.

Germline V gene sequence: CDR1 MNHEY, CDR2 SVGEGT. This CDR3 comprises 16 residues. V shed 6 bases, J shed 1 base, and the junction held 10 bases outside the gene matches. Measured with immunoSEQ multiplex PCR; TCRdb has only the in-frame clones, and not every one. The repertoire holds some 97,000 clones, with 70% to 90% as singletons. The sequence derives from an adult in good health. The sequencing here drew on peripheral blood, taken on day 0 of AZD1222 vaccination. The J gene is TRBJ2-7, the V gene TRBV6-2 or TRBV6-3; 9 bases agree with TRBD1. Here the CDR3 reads CASSPPSGTGSYEQYF. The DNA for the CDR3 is TGTGCCAGCAGCCCTCCCTCCGGGACAGGGTCCTACGAGCAGTACTTC.